One and the same sample provided the 5 T cell receptor beta chains below, sequenced in a study of technical replicates of blood from several donors. The method was immunoSEQ multiplex PCR; TCRdb's version includes in-frame clones alone and lacks a portion of them. This sample has about 74,000 clones, with over 90% found just once. The sequencing input was T cells isolated from PBMCs. These receptors all come from a human donor in good health.

The V gene is TRBV29-1, the J gene TRBJ2-7; maybe TRBD1 (5 bases). The V gene lost 2 bases and the J gene lost 3 bases, with 14 bases spanning the gap. CDR1 is SQVTM and CDR2 is ANQGSEA in the germline V gene. The CDR3 totals 14 residues. CDR3 bases: TGCAGCGTTGAAAAAACAGGTGACATCTACGAGCAGTACTTC. It codes for CSVEKTGDIYEQYF.

This clone was seen once. The gene calls are TRBV11-2 and TRBJ2-7, with 8 bases aligning to TRBD1. The CDR3 has 12 amino acids. With 4 bases clipped from V and 11 bases from J, the junction kept 7 bases outside the gene matches. CDR1 is SGHAT, CDR2 FQNNGV, per germline. The CDR3 sequence: CASSSRDRLEYF. The CDR3 coding sequence is TGTGCCAGCAGCTCAAGGGACAGGTTGGAGTACTTC.

The J gene is TRBJ2-2, the V gene TRBV11-2; a weak D match, TRBD1 (5 bases). V lost 3 bases and J lost 4, with 12 bases in between. Germline V gene data show CDR1 as SGHAT and CDR2 as FQNNGV. The CDR3 is made up of 15 amino acids. The CDR3 is CASSLVQGPTGELFF. The CDR3 bases are TGTGCCAGCAGCTTGGTCCAGGGCCCCACCGGGGAGCTGTTTTTT.

The chain combines TRBV9 with TRBJ2-1; a possible D gene is TRBD1 (6 bases). CDR3 length: 17 residues. Germline CDR1 reads SGDLS; CDR2 reads YYNGEE. V was pared by 4 bases and J by 4 bases, with 21 bases between. Written as DNA, the CDR3 is TGTGCCAGCAGCAGCTTGGGGGCCGCCCAAGGATACAATGAGCAGTTCTTC. Amino acid sequence: CASSSLGAAQGYNEQFF. The full variable domain, completed using reference TRBV9 and TRBJ2-1, is DSGVTQTPKHLITATGQRVTLRCSPRSGDLSVYWYQQSLDQGLQFLIQYYNGEERAKGNILERFSAQQFPDLHSELNLSSLELGDSALYFCASSSLGAAQGYNEQFFGPGTRLTVL.

The chain uses TRBV7-9 and TRBJ1-3; perhaps TRBD1 as D (6 bases). The CDR3 sequence is 16 residues long. Trimming took off 0 bases at V and 6 bases at J, with 15 bases between the two ends. Germline V gene data show CDR1 as SEHNR and CDR2 as FQNEAQ (reference sequence). CDR3 amino acids: CASSLAGQTLINTIYF. In DNA, the CDR3 is TGTGCCAGCAGCTTAGCAGGACAGACACTGATAAACACCATATATTTT. Complete variable domain (other parts from reference TRBV7-9 and TRBJ1-3): DTGVSQNPRHKITKRGQNVTFRCDPISEHNRLYWYRQTLGQGPEFLTYFQNEAQLEKSRLLSDRFSAERPKGSFSTLEIQRTEQGDSAMYLCASSLAGQTLINTIYFGEGSWLTVV.